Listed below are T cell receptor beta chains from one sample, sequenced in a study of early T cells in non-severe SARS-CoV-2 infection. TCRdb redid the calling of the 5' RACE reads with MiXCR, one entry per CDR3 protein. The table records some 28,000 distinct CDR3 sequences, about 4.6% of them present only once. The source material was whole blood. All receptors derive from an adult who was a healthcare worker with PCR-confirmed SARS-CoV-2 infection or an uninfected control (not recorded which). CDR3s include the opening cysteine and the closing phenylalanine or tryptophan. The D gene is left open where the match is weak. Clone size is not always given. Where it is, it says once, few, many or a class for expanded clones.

TGTGCCAGCAGCTCCGGGACTAGCGGGGTCACAGATACGCAGTATTTT,CASSSGTSGVTDTQYF,TRBJ2-3,TRBD2,TRBV7-9,many
TGCGCCAGCAGCTTGGCCTTCCAGCGCGCAGATACGCAGTATTTT,CASSLAFQRADTQYF,TRBJ2-3,.,TRBV5-1,many
TGTGCCAGCAGACCCGACAGCCGGAGGGACACCGGGGAGCTGTTTTTT,CASRPDSRRDTGELFF,TRBJ2-2,.,TRBV2,many
TGTGCCAGCAGTCTCCAGCCTAAGGGTATTCTTGGCTACACCTTC,CASSLQPKGILGYTF,TRBJ1-2,.,TRBV6-1,.
TGTGCCAGCAGTGACCCCCCCGGGGTCCGCACTGAAGCTTTCTTT,CASSDPPGVRTEAFF,TRBJ1-1,.,TRBV2,many
TGTGCCAGCAGTCTTGAGCGAAGCACAGATACGCAGTATTTT,CASSLERSTDTQYF,TRBJ2-3,.,TRBV5-5,many
TGTGCCAGCAGCTCCCCGACAGGAATGAAAAACATTCAGTACTTC,CASSSPTGMKNIQYF,TRBJ2-4,.,TRBV28,many
TGTGCCACCAGTGATTCCAAGCGGGGGCACACAGATACGCAGTATTTT,CATSDSKRGHTDTQYF,TRBJ2-3,TRBD2,TRBV24-1,many
TGTGCCAGCAGCAATCCTCCCTGGGGGGTAAGCAACGAGCAGTACTTC,CASSNPPWGVSNEQYF,TRBJ2-7,.,TRBV7-2,medium-sized
TGTGCCAGCAGTGATTATGAGCAGTTCTTC,CASSDYEQFF,TRBJ2-1,.,TRBV2,many
TGCAGTGCTAGAGATGGTGGGGGGAGCTCCTACGAGCAGTACTTC,CSARDGGGSSYEQYF,TRBJ2-7,.,TRBV20-1,.
TGTGCCAGCGACAGGCAGCCTAATCTCTACGAGCAGTACTTC,CASDRQPNLYEQYF,TRBJ2-7,.,TRBV2,.
TGTGCCAGCAGTGAAGAAGACATACGGATGAGGAACACTGAAGCTTTCTTT,CASSEEDIRMRNTEAFF,TRBJ1-1,.,TRBV6-1,many
TGCGCCAGCAGCCGACAGATGAGCCAAGAGACCCAGTACTTC,CASSRQMSQETQYF,TRBJ2-5,.,TRBV5-1,many
TGCAGTGCTATGGTAACAGATGACGCAACTAATGAAAAACTGTTTTTT,CSAMVTDDATNEKLFF,TRBJ1-4,.,TRBV20-1,many
TGTGCCAGCAGCCAAGAAGGGGAGTTAAGCAATCAGCCCCAGCATTTT,CASSQEGELSNQPQHF,TRBJ1-5,.,TRBV4-2,few
TGCAGTGCTAGAGATCGACGGGGACAGGGAATCTATAATTCACCCCTCCACTTT,CSARDRRGQGIYNSPLHF,TRBJ1-6,TRBD1,TRBV20-1,few
TGTGCCAGCAGCTCACCCGGGCGGGTGGAGCAGTTCTTC,CASSSPGRVEQFF,TRBJ2-1,.,TRBV5-6,.
TGCGCCAGCAGCTTGATAAGGTACCAAGAGACCCAGTACTTC,CASSLIRYQETQYF,TRBJ2-5,.,TRBV5-1,many
TGTGCCAGTAGAGGGACCAGGGCGACCGGGGAGCTGTTTTTT,CASRGTRATGELFF,TRBJ2-2,.,TRBV19,few
TGTGCCAGCAGTTTCGCCTCCGGGGACAGGGAAGAGACCCAGTACTTC,CASSFASGDREETQYF,TRBJ2-5,TRBD1,TRBV28,many
TGCAGTGCTAGAGGACCCTTCGGGACAGTAACCCAAGAGACCCAGTACTTC,CSARGPFGTVTQETQYF,TRBJ2-5,TRBD1,TRBV20-1,few
TGCACCAGCAGCCAGAGGCGTGGAAGCGACACAGATACGCAGTATTTT,CTSSQRRGSDTDTQYF,TRBJ2-3,.,TRBV1,many